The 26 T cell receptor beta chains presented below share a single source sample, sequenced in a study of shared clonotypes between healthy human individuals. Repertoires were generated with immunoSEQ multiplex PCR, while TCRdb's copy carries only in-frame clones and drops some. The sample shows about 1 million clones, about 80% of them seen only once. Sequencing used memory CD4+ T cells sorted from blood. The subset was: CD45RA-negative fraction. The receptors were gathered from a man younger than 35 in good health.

CDR3 DNA: TGTGCCAGCAGTCTCTTCAGGGAATCTTATAATTCACCCCTCCACTTT. This translates into CASSLFRESYNSPLHF. The gene calls are TRBV6-8 and TRBJ1-6, with D possibly being TRBD1 (5 bases). The CDR3 runs to 16 residues. The V and J ends lost 5 bases and 4 bases respectively, with 15 bases between them. The germline V gene has CDR1 MNHGY and CDR2 SAAAGT.

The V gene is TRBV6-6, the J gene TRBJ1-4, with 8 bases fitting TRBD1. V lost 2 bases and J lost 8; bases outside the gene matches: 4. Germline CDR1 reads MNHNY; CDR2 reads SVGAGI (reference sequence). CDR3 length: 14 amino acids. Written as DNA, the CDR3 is TGTGCCAGCAGTTACACAGGGGGTCGGGAAAAACTGTTTTTT. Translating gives CASSYTGGREKLFF.

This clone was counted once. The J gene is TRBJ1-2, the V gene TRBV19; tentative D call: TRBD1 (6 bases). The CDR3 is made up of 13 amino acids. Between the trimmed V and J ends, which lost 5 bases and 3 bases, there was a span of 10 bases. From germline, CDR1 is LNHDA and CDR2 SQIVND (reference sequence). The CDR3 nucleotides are TGTGCCAGTAGTGTACGGACAGACTATGGCTACACCTTC. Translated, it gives CASSVRTDYGYTF.

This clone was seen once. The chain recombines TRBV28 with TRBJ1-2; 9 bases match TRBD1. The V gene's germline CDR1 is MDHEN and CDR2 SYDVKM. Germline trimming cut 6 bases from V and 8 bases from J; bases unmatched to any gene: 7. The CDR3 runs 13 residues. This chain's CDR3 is CASRDGQGQGYTF. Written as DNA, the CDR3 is TGTGCCAGCAGAGACGGACAGGGGCAGGGCTACACCTTC.

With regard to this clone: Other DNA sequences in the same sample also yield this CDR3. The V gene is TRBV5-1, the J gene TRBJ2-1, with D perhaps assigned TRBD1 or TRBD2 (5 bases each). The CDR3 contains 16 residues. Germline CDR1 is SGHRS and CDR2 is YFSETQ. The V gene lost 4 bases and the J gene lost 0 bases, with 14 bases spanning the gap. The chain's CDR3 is CASSQTGTGSYNEQFF. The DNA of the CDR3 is TGCGCCAGCAGCCAAACCGGGACGGGCTCCTACAATGAGCAGTTCTTC.

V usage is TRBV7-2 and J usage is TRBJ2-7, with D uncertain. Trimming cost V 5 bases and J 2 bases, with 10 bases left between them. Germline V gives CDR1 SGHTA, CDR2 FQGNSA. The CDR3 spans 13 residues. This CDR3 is CASSTEPTYEQYF. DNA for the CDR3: TGTGCCAGCAGCACGGAGCCTACCTACGAGCAGTACTTC.

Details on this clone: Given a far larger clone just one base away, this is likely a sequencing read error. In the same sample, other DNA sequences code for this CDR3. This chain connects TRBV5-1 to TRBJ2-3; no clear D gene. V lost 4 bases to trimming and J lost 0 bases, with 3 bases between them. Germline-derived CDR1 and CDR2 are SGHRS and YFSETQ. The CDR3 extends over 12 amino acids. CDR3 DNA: TGCGCCAGCAGCCGTAGCACAGATACGCAGTATTTT. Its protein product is CASSRSTDTQYF.

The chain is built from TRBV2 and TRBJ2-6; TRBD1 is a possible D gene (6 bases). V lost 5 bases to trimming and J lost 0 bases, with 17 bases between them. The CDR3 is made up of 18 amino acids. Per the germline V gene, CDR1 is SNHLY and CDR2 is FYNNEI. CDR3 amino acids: CASSLRDTTLSGANVLTF. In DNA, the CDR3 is TGTGCCAGCAGTCTACGGGACACTACGCTCTCTGGGGCCAACGTCCTGACTTTC. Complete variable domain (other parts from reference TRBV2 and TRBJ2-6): EPEVTQTPSHQVTQMGQEVILRCVPISNHLYFYWYRQILGQKVEFLVSFYNNEISEKSEIFDDQFSVERPDGSNFTLKIRSTKLEDSAMYFCASSLRDTTLSGANVLTFGAGSRLTVL.

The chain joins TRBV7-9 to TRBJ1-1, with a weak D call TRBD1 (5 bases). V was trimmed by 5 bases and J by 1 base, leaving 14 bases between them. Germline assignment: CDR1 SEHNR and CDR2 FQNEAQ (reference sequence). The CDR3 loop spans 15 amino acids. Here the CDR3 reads CASSREGIGNTEAFF. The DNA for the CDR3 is TGTGCCAGCAGCCGTGAGGGGATCGGGAACACTGAAGCTTTCTTT.

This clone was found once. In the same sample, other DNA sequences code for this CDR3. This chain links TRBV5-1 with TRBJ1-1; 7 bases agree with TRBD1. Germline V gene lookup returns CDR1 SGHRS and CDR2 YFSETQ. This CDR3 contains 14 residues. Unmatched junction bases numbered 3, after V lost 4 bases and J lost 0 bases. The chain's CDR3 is CASSLTGLNTEAFF. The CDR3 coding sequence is TGCGCCAGCAGCCTGACAGGGCTGAACACTGAAGCTTTCTTT.

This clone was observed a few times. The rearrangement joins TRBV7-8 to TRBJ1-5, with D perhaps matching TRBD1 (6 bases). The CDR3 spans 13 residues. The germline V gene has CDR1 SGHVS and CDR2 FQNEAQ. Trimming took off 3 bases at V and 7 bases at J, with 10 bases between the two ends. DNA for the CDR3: TGTGCCAGCAGCTTTTACAGGGACCAGCCCCAGCATTTT. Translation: CASSFYRDQPQHF.

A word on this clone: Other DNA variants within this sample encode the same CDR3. The CDR3 loop reads CASSFGGSNQPQHF. The CDR3 DNA sequence: TGTGCCAGCAGCTTCGGGGGTAGCAATCAGCCCCAGCATTTT. J is TRBJ1-5 and V is TRBV5-4; perhaps TRBD1 as D (5 bases). The CDR3 runs 14 residues. The ends were cut back, 2 bases at V and 0 bases at J, with 6 bases in the middle. CDR1 SGHNT and CDR2 YYREEE come from the germline V gene (reference sequence).

The CDR3 sequence: CASSFRQGLETQYF. The CDR3 region has the DNA TGTGCCAGCAGTTTCAGACAGGGCTTGGAGACCCAGTACTTC. The rearrangement joins TRBV27 to TRBJ2-5, with TRBD1 identical over 7 bases. With 3 bases clipped from V and 5 bases from J, the junction kept 6 bases outside the gene matches. Germline lookup yields CDR1 MNHEY and CDR2 SMNVEV (reference sequence). This CDR3 has 14 residues.

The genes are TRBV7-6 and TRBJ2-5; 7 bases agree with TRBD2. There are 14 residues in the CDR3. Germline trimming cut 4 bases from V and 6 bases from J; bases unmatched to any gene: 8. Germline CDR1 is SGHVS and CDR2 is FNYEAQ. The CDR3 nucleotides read TGTGCCAGCAGCTCAAGAGCGGGGCAACAGACCCAGTACTTC. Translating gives CASSSRAGQQTQYF.

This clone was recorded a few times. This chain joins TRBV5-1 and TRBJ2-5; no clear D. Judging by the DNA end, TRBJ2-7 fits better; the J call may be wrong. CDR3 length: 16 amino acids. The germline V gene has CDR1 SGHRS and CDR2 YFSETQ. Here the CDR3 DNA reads TGCGCCAGCAGCTTGAGGTTGTCAACAAGCTCCTACGAGCAGTACTTC. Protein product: CASSLRLSTSSYEQYF.

CDR3 loop: CASSVEENSPLHF. Written as DNA, the CDR3 is TGTGCCAGCAGCGTAGAAGAGAATTCACCCCTCCACTTT. The chain joins TRBV9 to TRBJ1-6; D not certain. Germline assignment: CDR1 SGDLS and CDR2 YYNGEE. The V gene lost 0 bases and the J gene lost 7 bases, with 5 bases spanning the gap. The CDR3 runs 13 residues.

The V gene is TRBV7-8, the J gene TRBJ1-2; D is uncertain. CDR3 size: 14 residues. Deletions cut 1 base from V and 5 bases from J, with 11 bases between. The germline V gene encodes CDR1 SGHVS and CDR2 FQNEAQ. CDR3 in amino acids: CASSLELAQYGYTF. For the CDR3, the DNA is TGTGCCAGCAGCTTAGAGTTGGCTCAGTATGGCTACACCTTC. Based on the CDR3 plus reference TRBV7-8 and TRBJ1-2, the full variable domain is GAGVSQSPRYKVAKRGQDVALRCDPISGHVSLFWYQQALGQGPEFLTYFQNEAQLDKSGLPSDRFFAERPEGSVSTLKIQRTQQEDSAVYLCASSLELAQYGYTFGSGTRLTVV.

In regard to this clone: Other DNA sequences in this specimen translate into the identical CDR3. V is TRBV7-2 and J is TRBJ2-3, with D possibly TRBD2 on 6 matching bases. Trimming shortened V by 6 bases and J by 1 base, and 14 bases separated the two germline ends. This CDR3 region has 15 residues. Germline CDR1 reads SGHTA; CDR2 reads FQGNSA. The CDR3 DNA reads TGTGCCAGCAGTCGCGGGGACCGTGGCACAGATACGCAGTATTTT. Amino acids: CASSRGDRGTDTQYF.

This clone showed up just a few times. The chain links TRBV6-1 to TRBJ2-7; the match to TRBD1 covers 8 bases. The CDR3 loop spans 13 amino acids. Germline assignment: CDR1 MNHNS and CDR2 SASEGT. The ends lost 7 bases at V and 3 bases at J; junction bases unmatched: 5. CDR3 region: CASKGGQVYEQYF. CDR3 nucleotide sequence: TGTGCCAGCAAGGGGGGACAGGTCTACGAGCAGTACTTC.

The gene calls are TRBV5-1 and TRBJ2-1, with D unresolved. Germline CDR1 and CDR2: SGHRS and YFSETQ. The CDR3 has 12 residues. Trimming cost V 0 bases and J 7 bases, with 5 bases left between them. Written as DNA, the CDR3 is TGCGCCAGCAGCTTGGGGTCGAATGAGCAGTTCTTC. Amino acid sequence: CASSLGSNEQFF.

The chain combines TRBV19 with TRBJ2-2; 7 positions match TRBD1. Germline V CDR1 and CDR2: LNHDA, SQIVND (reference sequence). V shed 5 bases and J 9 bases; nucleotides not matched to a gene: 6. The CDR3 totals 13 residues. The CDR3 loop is CASSPQGDRELFF. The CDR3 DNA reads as TGTGCCAGTAGTCCCCAGGGGGACCGGGAGCTGTTTTTT.

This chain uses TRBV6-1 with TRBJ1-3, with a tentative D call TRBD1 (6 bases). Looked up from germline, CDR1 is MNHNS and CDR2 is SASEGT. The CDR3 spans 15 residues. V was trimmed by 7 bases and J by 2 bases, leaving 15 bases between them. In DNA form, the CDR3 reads TGTGCCAGCAACTACGGGACAAAGGCTGGAAACACCATATATTTT. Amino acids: CASNYGTKAGNTIYF.

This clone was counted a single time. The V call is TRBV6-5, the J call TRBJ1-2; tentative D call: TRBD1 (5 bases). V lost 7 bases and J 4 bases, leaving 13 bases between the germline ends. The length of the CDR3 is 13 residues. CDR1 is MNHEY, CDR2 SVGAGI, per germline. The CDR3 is CASTSRGGYGYTF. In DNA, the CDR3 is TGTGCCAGCACCTCCCGGGGGGGCTATGGCTACACCTTC.

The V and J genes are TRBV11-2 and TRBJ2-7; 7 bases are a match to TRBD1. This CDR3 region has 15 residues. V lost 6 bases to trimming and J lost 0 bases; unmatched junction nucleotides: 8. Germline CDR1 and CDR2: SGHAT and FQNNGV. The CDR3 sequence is CASRRPGQNSYEQYF. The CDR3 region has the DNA TGTGCCAGCAGGCGACCGGGACAGAACTCCTACGAGCAGTACTTC.

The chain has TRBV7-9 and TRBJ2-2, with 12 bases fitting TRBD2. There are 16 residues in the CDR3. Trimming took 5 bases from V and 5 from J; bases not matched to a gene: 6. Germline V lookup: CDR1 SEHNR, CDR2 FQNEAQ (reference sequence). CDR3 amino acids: CASSPRLAGDTGELFF. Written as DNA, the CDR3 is TGTGCCAGCAGCCCGAGACTAGCGGGAGATACCGGGGAGCTGTTTTTT.

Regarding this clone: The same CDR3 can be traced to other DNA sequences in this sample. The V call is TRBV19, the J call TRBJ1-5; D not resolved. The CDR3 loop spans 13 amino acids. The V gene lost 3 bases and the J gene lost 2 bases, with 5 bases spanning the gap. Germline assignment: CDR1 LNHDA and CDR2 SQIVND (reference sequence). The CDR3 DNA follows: TGTGCCAGTAGTATTGGGGGCAATCAGCCCCAGCATTTT. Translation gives CASSIGGNQPQHF.